This TCR beta chain was identified in a study of STAT3 mutations in large granular lymphocyte leukemia. Findings and limits, study-wide: No sample exists from the first appearance of each clone. Every T-cell large granular lymphocyte leukemia patient had at least one immunodominant TCR beta clonotype.

A word on this clone: What it binds is unknown.

The assay was immunoSEQ multiplex PCR, and TCRdb's table has in-frame clones only and misses some. This sample has about 42,000 clones, with around 80% found just once. Germline lookup yields CDR1 MDHEN and CDR2 SYDVKM. This CDR3 has 13 amino acids. V gave up 11 bases and J gave up 4 bases; unmatched junction bases: 6. The rearrangement uses TRBV28 and TRBJ1-4, with 8 positions matching TRBD1. This clonotype was obtained from a human donor with T large granular lymphocyte leukemia. Some clones in this sample may be carry-over from other donors' samples. Sequenced sample: PBMCs. CDR3 sequence reads: CAAGGAGNEKLFF. CDR3 DNA sequence: TGTGCCGCAGGGGGCGCGGGTAATGAAAAACTGTTTTTT.